What follows describes a single TCR beta chain. The data were taken from a study of blood T cell repertoires in COVID-19. Looking at the study overall: COVID-19 samples from acute and convalescent phases originated in the United States, Italy and Spain. T cells, B-cell-depleted T cells, or PBMCs provided the cDNA or gDNA that served as material.

In the study's own analysis: For nucleated cells, counts were estimated from reference gene primer amplification. Produced via immunoSEQ multiplex PCR; TCRdb's table is partial and in-frame only. Clone size and the V and J calls come from that table; the DNA yielded D and trimming. The data contain about 150,000 clones, roughly 72% of them singletons. The CDR3 loop spans 14 amino acids. V lost 5 bases and J lost 1; bases outside the gene matches: 4. CDR1 is LNHDA and CDR2 is SQIVND in the germline V gene (reference sequence). The sample was peripheral blood. The chain joins TRBV19 to TRBJ1-1, with 7 bases aligning to TRBD1. The TCR sequence derives from a woman aged 80 or over with acute or convalescent COVID-19. DNA for the CDR3: TGTGCCAGTAGTGGGGACAGCGCGAACACTGAAGCTTTCTTT. It is translated as CASSGDSANTEAFF.